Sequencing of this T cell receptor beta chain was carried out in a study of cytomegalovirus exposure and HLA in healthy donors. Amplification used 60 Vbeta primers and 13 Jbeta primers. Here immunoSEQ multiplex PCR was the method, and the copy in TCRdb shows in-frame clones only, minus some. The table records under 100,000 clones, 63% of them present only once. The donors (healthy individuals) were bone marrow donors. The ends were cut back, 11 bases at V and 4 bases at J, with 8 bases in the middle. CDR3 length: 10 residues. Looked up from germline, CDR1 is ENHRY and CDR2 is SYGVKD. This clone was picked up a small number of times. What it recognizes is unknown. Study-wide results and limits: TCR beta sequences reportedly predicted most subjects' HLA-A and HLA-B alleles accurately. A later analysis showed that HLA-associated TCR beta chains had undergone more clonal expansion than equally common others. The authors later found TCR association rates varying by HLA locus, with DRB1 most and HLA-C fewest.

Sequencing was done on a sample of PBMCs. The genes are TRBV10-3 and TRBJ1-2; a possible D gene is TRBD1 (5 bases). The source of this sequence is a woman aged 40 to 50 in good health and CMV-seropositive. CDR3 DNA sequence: TGTGCCGCAGGGATCTATGGCTACACCTTC. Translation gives CAAGIYGYTF.